Included here is one T cell receptor beta chain sequence, with context. The CDR3 contains 15 residues. CDR1 is SGDLS and CDR2 is YYNGEE in the germline V gene. Between the trimmed V and J ends, which lost 3 bases and 3 bases, there was a span of 15 bases. This sample was included in a study of blood T cell repertoires in COVID-19. Per the original data handling: Amplification with reference gene primers provided the estimates of nucleated cell counts. Clones were read by immunoSEQ multiplex PCR, and TCRdb kept only the in-frame ones, dropping some. V, J and clone size were drawn from that table, and D and trimming were deduced from the DNA. The table lists some 150,000 clones, about four fifths of them singletons, with about 2.7% in the top ten.

The chain employs TRBV9 and TRBJ2-5; maybe TRBD2 (5 bases). The specimen was peripheral blood. The clonotype originates from a human donor with acute or convalescent COVID-19. The donor label of this sample is uncertain. The CDR3 coding sequence is TGTGCCAGCAGCGCTCGAGGTAGCGCGAAAGAGACCCAGTACTTC. This codes for CASSARGSAKETQYF.